This TCR beta chain was captured by sequencing in a study of blood T cell repertoires in COVID-19. Across the study: Acute and convalescent COVID-19 specimens originated in the United States, Italy and Spain. Sources were T cells, B-cell-depleted T cells, or PBMCs; the material itself was cDNA or gDNA.

A single count supports this clone. Source study methods: Amplified reference gene primers provided the basis for estimating nucleated cell counts. The data were produced by immunoSEQ multiplex PCR, yet TCRdb's version contains in-frame clones alone and is incomplete. Clonal size and the V and J genes are those of that table, whereas D and trimming came from the DNA. Of some 260,000 clones listed, approximately 88% are singletons. This CDR3 contains 14 residues. V shed 5 bases and J shed 0 bases, with 11 bases lying between them. The germline gives CDR1 SGHNT, CDR2 YENEEA. Sequencing used peripheral blood. This chain links TRBV11-3 with TRBJ2-7; D remains ambiguous. This clonotype originated in a woman in her seventies with COVID-19, enrolled during active disease. DNA of the CDR3: TGTGCCAGCAGCGACCGGGTCGTCTCCTACGAGCAGTACTTC. This translates into CASSDRVVSYEQYF.